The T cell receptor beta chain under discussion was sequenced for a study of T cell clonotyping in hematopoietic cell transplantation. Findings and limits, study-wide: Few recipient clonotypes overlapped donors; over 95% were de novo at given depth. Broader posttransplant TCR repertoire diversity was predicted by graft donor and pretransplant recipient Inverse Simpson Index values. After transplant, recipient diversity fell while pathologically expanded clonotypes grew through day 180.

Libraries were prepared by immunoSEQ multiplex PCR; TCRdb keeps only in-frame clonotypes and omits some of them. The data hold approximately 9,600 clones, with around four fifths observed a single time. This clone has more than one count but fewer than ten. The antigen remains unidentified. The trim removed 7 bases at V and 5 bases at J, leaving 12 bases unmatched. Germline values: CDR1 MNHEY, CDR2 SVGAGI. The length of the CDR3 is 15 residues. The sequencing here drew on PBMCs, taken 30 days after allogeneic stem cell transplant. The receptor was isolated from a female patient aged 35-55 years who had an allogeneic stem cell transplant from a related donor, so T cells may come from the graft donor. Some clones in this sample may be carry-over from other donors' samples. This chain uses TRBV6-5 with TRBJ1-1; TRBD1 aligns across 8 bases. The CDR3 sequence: CASIEGGTGQTEAFF. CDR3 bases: TGTGCCAGCATCGAAGGGGGGACAGGACAGACTGAAGCTTTCTTT.